This T cell receptor (beta chain) is drawn from a study of T cell responses to AZD1222 COVID-19 vaccine. Libraries were prepared by immunoSEQ multiplex PCR; TCRdb keeps only in-frame clonotypes and omits some of them. The table includes some 150,000 clones, about nine tenths detected once. Germline CDR1 and CDR2: SGHNT and YYREEE (reference sequence). The CDR3 length is 17 residues. Trimming shortened V by 4 bases and J by 6 bases, and 20 bases separated the two germline ends. Whole-study findings and limits: White British ancestry dominated among donors, who included more females, and clonal diversity was possibly underestimated. Sampling captured repertoires only after the peak T cell response. Regions 160-218 and 743-854 held dominance among vaccine-associated CD4 TCRs, which spanned spike.

About this clone: Its antigen is currently unknown.

This clonotype originated in an adult in good health. Source: peripheral blood, taken on day 0 of MenACWY control vaccination. The chain is built from TRBV5-4 and TRBJ1-6; possibly TRBD1 for D (5 bases). The CDR3 loop reads CASSAREIGQGNSPLHF. Written as DNA, the CDR3 is TGTGCCAGCAGCGCCCGGGAAATCGGGCAGGGTAATTCACCCCTCCACTTT.